The clone carrying this TCR beta chain was detected a few times. The data derive from a study of blood T cells in healthy people across ages. Combining a sample-barcoded 5' primer with a J-beta primer mix, a second PCR ran for roughly 6 to 12 cycles. MiXCR was run by TCRdb on the 5' RACE reads, yielding one entry per CDR3 protein. The table lists over 950,000 distinct CDR3 sequences, around two fifths of them singletons, with around 12% in the top ten. The V gene lost 7 bases and the J gene lost 3 bases, with 22 bases spanning the gap. The length of the CDR3 is 17 residues. Specimen: blood. This sequence joins TRBV12-3 or TRBV12-4 and TRBJ2-1, with D possibly being TRBD2 (7 bases). This TCR was recovered from a young man in good health. The CDR3 bases are TGTGCCAGCAACACTGGCCGTGCGGGGGCCAACTACAATGAGCAGTTCTTC. It translates to CASNTGRAGANYNEQFF.